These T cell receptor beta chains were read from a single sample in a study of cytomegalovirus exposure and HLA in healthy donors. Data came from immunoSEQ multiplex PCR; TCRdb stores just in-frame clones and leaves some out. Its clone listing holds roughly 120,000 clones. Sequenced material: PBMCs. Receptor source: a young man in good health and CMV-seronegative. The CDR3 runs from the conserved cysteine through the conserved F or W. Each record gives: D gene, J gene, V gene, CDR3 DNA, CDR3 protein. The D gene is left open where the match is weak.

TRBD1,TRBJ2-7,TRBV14,TGTGCCAGCAGCCCGGGGACCTGGACAGGCGAGCAGTACTTC,CASSPGTWTGEQYF
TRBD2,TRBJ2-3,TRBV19,TGTGCCAGTAGTTCGTTCGGACTAGCGGGACCTAGCACAGATACGCAGTATTTT,CASSSFGLAGPSTDTQYF
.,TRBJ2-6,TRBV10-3,TGTGCCATCAGTGGAGAGGCCTTTGGTTTAGGGGCCAACGTCCTGACTTTC,CAISGEAFGLGANVLTF
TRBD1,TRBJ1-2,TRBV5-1,TGCGCCAGCAGCCCGGGACAGGGTAGCTATGGCTACACCTTC,CASSPGQGSYGYTF
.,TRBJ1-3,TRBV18,TGTGCCAGCTCAAGGGGGTCTGGAAACACCATATATTTT,CASSRGSGNTIYF
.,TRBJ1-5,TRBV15,TGTGCCACCAGCAGGGGACTGCAGCCCCAGCATTTT,CATSRGLQPQHF
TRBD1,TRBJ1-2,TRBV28,TGTGCCAGCAGGGGACAGGGGTTCTATGGCTACACCTTC,CASRGQGFYGYTF
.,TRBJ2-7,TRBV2,TGTGCCAGCAGAACAACAGGGTTCTACGAGCAGTACTTC,CASRTTGFYEQYF
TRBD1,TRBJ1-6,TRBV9,TGTGCCAGCAGCTCAGCAGGGGGCGGGTCGGCACCCCTCCACTTT,CASSSAGGGSAPLHF
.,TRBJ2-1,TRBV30,TGTGCCTGGACTCCCAGTAATGAGCAGTTCTTC,CAWTPSNEQFF
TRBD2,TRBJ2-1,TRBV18,TGTGCCAGCTCAGCATGGACTAGCGGGCCGGACAATGAGCAGTTCTTC,CASSAWTSGPDNEQFF
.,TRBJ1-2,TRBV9,TGTGCCAGCAGCCCCGGGACATCAGTTAACTATGGCTACACCTTC,CASSPGTSVNYGYTF
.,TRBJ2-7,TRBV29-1,TGCAGCGCCCAGGACTCGTACTCCTACGAGCAGTACTTC,CSAQDSYSYEQYF
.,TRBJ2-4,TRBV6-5,TGTGCCACCAGAACGGGGGAAGGAAACATTCAGTACTTC,CATRTGEGNIQYF
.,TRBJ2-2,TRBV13,TGTGCCAGCAGCAGAGGGATGAACACCGGGGAGCTGTTTTTT,CASSRGMNTGELFF
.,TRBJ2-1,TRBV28,TGTGCCAGCAGTTTATCAGGGAATGAGCAGTTCTTC,CASSLSGNEQFF
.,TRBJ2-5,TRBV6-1,TGTGCCAGCAGTGGTAACAGGGTCCGCCAAGAGACCCAGTACTTC,CASSGNRVRQETQYF